The next 13 T cell receptor beta chains were all read from a single sample in a study of CD8 T cells in ankylosing spondylitis. TCRdb reprocessed the 5' RACE reads via MiXCR and lists one record per CDR3 protein. The repertoire consists of under 400,000 distinct CDR3 sequences, with roughly 12% occurring once and the leading ten covering roughly 9.2%. The sequenced sample was blood, either unsorted or a sorted T cell fraction (not recorded which). Receptors originate from a female donor with ankylosing spondylitis or in good health (not recorded which).

The rearrangement uses TRBV20-1 and TRBJ2-7; D remains unclear. Trimming removed 4 bases from V and 0 bases from J, with 19 bases in between. This CDR3 is 16 amino acids long. Looked up from germline, CDR1 is DFQATT and CDR2 is SNEGSKA (reference sequence). CDR3 amino acids: CSANKYPTRNSYEQYF. In DNA form, the CDR3 reads TGCAGTGCTAACAAATATCCGACACGGAACTCCTACGAGCAGTACTTC.

This clonotype was seen ten or more times. This chain joins TRBV4-1 and TRBJ2-3, with D unresolved. The V gene's germline CDR1 is MGHRA and CDR2 YSYEKL. This CDR3 comprises 14 residues. V lost 4 bases, J lost 3 bases, and 11 bases lay in between. The CDR3 nucleotides read TGCGCCAGCAGCCTCTATGACGGGACAGATACGCAGTATTTT. It translates to CASSLYDGTDTQYF.

This clonotype was seen at least ten times. V is TRBV20-1 and J is TRBJ1-1; 9 positions agree with TRBD1. CDR3 length equals 14 residues. From germline, CDR1 is DFQATT and CDR2 SNEGSKA (reference sequence). CDR3 nucleotide sequence: TGCAGCGTCAAACAGGGGGCCGGGGGCACTGAAGCTTTCTTT. Protein sequence: CSVKQGAGGTEAFF.

This clonotype was seen ten or more times. The chain links TRBV3-1 to TRBJ2-1; D not certain. Per germline, CDR1 LGHDT and CDR2 YNNKEL (reference sequence). The CDR3 runs to 12 residues. V lost 4 bases to trimming and J lost 8 bases, with 9 bases between them. The chain's CDR3 is CASSLSEYEQFF. The CDR3 bases are TGTGCCAGCAGCCTCTCCGAATATGAGCAGTTCTTC.

This clonotype was seen more than once but under ten times. Germline and junction disagree at one end, which may indicate a read error. The V gene is TRBV7-8, the J gene TRBJ1-2, with D perhaps matching TRBD1 (5 bases). This CDR3 has 18 amino acids. CDR1 is SGHVS, CDR2 FQNEAQ, per germline. CDR3 sequence: CASSLASPGPGSHYGDTF. CDR3 bases: TGTGCCAGCAGCTTAGCCTCACCGGGACCCGGTAGTCACTATGGCGACACCTTC.

This clonotype was observed at least ten times. The V call is TRBV20-1, the J call TRBJ2-1; 10 bases agree with TRBD2. The CDR3 spans 15 residues. Germline CDR1 DFQATT, CDR2 SNEGSKA (reference sequence). The V gene end was trimmed by 1 base and the J gene end by 10 bases; junction bases not matched to a gene: 10. The CDR3 DNA reads TGCAGTGCTAGAGCCTCAAGAGGTAGCGGGAGGGAGCAGTTCTTC. Its translation: CSARASRGSGREQFF.

The gene calls are TRBV7-9 and TRBJ2-1; 14 bases agree with TRBD2. The CDR3 is 15 residues long. Looked up from germline, CDR1 is SEHNR and CDR2 is FQNEAQ (reference sequence). Trimming took 4 bases from V and 4 from J; bases not matched to a gene: 0. As DNA, the CDR3 is TGTGCCAGCAGCTGGACTAGCGGGAGGTACAATGAGCAGTTCTTC. Protein: CASSWTSGRYNEQFF.

This clonotype was observed at least ten times. V is TRBV19 and J is TRBJ1-2; perhaps TRBD1 as D (6 bases). V lost 4 bases, J lost 0 bases, and 12 bases lay in between. The length of the CDR3 is 15 residues. Per germline, CDR1 LNHDA and CDR2 SQIVND (reference sequence). CDR3 bases: TGTGCCAGTAGTACGAAACAGGGAGCTAACTATGGCTACACCTTC. This encodes CASSTKQGANYGYTF.

The chain uses TRBV5-4 and TRBJ1-1, with 9 bases matching TRBD1. J lost 1 base, V lost 1 base, and 2 bases had no gene match. The CDR3 is 15 amino acids. In germline, CDR1 is SGHNT, CDR2 YYREEE (reference sequence). The CDR3 region has the DNA TGTGCCAGCAGCTTGAAACAGGGGGCGAACACTGAAGCTTTCTTT. Translation gives CASSLKQGANTEAFF.

This clonotype was counted many times. This chain links TRBV3-1 with TRBJ2-1; maybe TRBD2 (5 bases). Germline V gives CDR1 LGHDT, CDR2 YNNKEL (reference sequence). Trimming stripped 5 bases from V and 2 bases from J, with 13 bases between. The CDR3 has 15 amino acids. The CDR3 loop reads CASSSSGRTYNEQFF. CDR3 bases: TGTGCCAGCAGCTCGAGTGGGAGAACCTACAATGAGCAGTTCTTC.

The table lists this clonotype with many counts. The CDR3 nucleotides are TGTGCCAGCAGCTTAGTCAGGGGGAACTATGGCTACACCTTC. It yields the protein CASSLVRGNYGYTF. The chain has TRBV7-2 and TRBJ1-2; 7 bases match TRBD1. Germline CDR1 is SGHTA and CDR2 is FQGNSA. The junction had 1 base not matched to a gene; V was cut back by 1 base and J by 2 bases. CDR3 length: 14 amino acids.

This clonotype was observed a few times. The chain combines TRBV7-9 with TRBJ1-1; D is ambiguous. Looked up from germline, CDR1 is SEHNR and CDR2 is FQNEAQ (reference sequence). V was pared by 6 bases and J by 6 bases, with 17 bases between. The CDR3 runs 14 residues. Written as DNA, the CDR3 is TGTGCCAGCAGGAGTCCCGGACCATTGGCTGAAGCTTTCTTT. This gives the protein CASRSPGPLAEAFF.

In this sample, this clonotype turned up a few times. This chain uses TRBV5-6 with TRBJ2-2, with 11 bases lining up with TRBD1. V gave up 0 bases and J gave up 4 bases; unmatched junction bases: 2. The CDR3 is 16 amino acids. CDR1 SGHDT and CDR2 YYEEEE come from the germline V gene. The CDR3 sequence: CASSLAGTGGTGELFF. CDR3 in DNA: TGTGCCAGCAGCTTGGCTGGGACAGGGGGCACCGGGGAGCTGTTTTTT.